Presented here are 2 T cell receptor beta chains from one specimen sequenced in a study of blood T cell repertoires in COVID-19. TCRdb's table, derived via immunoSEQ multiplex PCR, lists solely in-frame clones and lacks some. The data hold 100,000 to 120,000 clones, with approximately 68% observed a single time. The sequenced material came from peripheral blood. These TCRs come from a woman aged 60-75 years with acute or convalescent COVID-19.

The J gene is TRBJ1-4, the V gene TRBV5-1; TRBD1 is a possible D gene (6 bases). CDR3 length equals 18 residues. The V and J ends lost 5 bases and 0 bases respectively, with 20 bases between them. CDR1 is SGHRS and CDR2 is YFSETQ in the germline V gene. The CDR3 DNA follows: TGCGCCAGCAGGAGCTCAGGACAGCGAACTGCAACTAATGAAAAACTGTTTTTT. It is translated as CASRSSGQRTATNEKLFF.

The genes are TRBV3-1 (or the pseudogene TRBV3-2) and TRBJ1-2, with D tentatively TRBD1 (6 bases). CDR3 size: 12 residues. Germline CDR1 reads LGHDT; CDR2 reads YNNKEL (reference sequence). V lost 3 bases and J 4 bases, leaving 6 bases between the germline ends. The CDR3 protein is CASSQGAYGYTF. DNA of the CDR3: TGTGCCAGCAGCCAGGGGGCCTATGGCTACACCTTC.